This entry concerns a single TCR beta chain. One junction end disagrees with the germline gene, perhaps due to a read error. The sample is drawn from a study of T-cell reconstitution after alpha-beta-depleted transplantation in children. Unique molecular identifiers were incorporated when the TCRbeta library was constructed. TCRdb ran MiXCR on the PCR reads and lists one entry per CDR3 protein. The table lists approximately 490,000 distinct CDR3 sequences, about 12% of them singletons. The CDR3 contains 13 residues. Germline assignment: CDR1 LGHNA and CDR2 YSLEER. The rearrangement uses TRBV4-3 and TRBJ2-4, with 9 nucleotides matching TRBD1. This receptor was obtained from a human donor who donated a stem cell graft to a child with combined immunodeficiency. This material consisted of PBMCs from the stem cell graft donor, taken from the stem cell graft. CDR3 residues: CASSQDIGTGPNF. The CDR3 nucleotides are TGCGCCAGCAGCCAAGATATTGGGACAGGGCCCAACTTC.